This TCR beta chain stems from a study of tumor and adjacent non-tumor tissue in lung cancer. Whole-study context: Stage I to III disease affected 10 men and 4 or 5 women aged about 31 to 80.

V was cut by 6 bases and J by 8 bases, with 11 bases left in between. There are 12 residues in the CDR3. Germline assignment: CDR1 MNHNY and CDR2 SVGAGI (reference sequence). No cell sorting was done before RNA was extracted from the tissue. Three rounds of nested PCR, following a modified ARM-PCR protocol, produced the TCRbeta library. Each CDR3 protein is one row after TCRdb ran MiXCR on the multiplex PCR reads. Among fewer than 120,000 distinct CDR3 sequences listed, over 70% were seen once. Many counts were recorded for this clonotype. The sequence came from an older man with non-small cell lung cancer. The chain joins TRBV6-6 to TRBJ2-4; maybe TRBD1 (5 bases). Sample: lung tumor tissue. The CDR3 DNA follows: TGTGCCAGCAGAGAAGGGGCAGACATTCAGTACTTC. Translating it yields CASREGADIQYF.